The clone carrying this TCR beta chain occurred once. What it binds is unknown. Unrecorded immune exposures were likely, despite nominal health at sampling. This sample is part of a study of cytomegalovirus exposure and HLA in healthy donors. Findings and limits, study-wide: It was 150 or so TCR beta chains that were listed as cytomegalovirus-associated. Cytomegalovirus status, reportedly, was diagnosed with high specificity and sensitivity by the classifier. Later, an analysis showed that TCR beta chains associated with HLA were more clonally expanded than others that were equally common.

Primers included in the PCR were 60 Vbeta and 13 Jbeta primers. The data were produced by immunoSEQ multiplex PCR, yet TCRdb's version contains in-frame clones alone and is incomplete. The sample lists about 180,000 clones, more than 65% occurring once. The CDR3 loop spans 15 amino acids. Input material: PBMCs. The V gene is TRBV21-1, the J gene TRBJ2-5; the D call of TRBD1 is as the table states it, not checked on the DNA. TRBV21-1 is classified as a pseudogene. This TCR was sampled from a man in his thirties or forties in good health and CMV-seronegative. CDR3 sequence: CASSKAGQGCETQYF. In DNA form, the CDR3 reads TGTGCCAGCAGCAAAGCGGGACAGGGGTGTGAGACCCAGTACTTC.